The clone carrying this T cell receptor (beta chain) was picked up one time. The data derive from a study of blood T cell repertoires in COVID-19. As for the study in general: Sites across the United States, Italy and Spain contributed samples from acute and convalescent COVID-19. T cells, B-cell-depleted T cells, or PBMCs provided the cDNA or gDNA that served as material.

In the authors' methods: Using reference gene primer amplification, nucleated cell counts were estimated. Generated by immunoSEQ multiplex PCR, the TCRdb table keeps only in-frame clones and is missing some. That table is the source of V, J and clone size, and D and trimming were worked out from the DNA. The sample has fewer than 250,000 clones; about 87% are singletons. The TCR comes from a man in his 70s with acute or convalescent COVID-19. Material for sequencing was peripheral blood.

CDR3 DNA: TGTGCCAGCAGCCAAGTAGGGGTTGTGGGCACTGAAGCTTTCTTT. Translated: CASSQVGVVGTEAFF. The chain links TRBV3-1 (or the pseudogene TRBV3-2) to TRBJ1-1, with TRBD1 as a possible D gene (5 bases). This CDR3 has 15 amino acids. V was shortened by 1 base and J by 4 bases, with 13 bases between the two germline ends. Germline CDR1 is LGHDT and CDR2 is YNNKEL (reference sequence).